Reported below is one T cell receptor (beta chain). Its antigen remains unidentified. The identical CDR3 is also encoded by other nucleotide sequences in the sample. The record originates from a study of shared clonotypes between healthy human individuals. General study results and limits: Represented genetic and exposure-history diversity was restricted by having few donors.

CD4+ cells underwent separation, giving CD45RA+ naive and CD45RA-negative memory subsets. Original processing methods: Without quality scores, immunoSEQ junctional reads could not be filtered like full-length reads. Produced via immunoSEQ multiplex PCR; TCRdb's table is partial and in-frame only. V, J and clone size are taken as reported in that table, and D and trimming were inferred from the DNA itself. The profile shows some 1 million clones, about 75% of them singletons. Germline CDR1 is KGHSH and CDR2 is LQKENI. CDR3 length: 13 amino acids. V lost 0 bases, J lost 5 bases, and 7 bases lay in between.

Source material: memory CD4+ T cells sorted from blood. The subset is: CD45RA-negative fraction. This TCR was recovered from a man between 18 and 35 years old in good health. The J gene is TRBJ2-5, the V gene TRBV18, with D possibly TRBD2 on 6 matching bases. The CDR3 DNA is TGTGCCAGCTCACCACCGACTAGGGAGACCCAGTACTTC. Translated, it gives CASSPPTRETQYF. The full variable domain, with the rest looked up from reference TRBV18 and TRBJ2-5, is NAGVMQNPRHLVRRRGQEARLRCSPMKGHSHVYWYRQLPEEGLKFMVYLQKENIIDESGMPKERFSAEFPKEGPSILRIQQVVRGDSAAYFCASSPPTRETQYFGPGTRLLVL.